This TCR beta chain is drawn from a study of T-cell memory formation after mild COVID-19. MiXCR, run by TCRdb on the 5' RACE reads, gives a single entry per CDR3 protein. The sample contains about 470,000 distinct CDR3 sequences, 15% to 20% of which appear only once. The CDR3 runs to 18 residues. The trim removed 2 bases at V and 4 bases at J, leaving 11 bases unmatched. Germline-derived CDR1 and CDR2 are MNHEY and SVGEGT. The clonotype comes from an adult woman who had mild COVID-19 (a few samples of this study predate the infection). Cell type and time point are not known. The specimen sequenced was PBMCs or a T cell subset sorted from them (not recorded which). The chain has TRBV6-2 or TRBV6-3 and TRBJ2-1; TRBD2 agrees at 10 bases. CDR3 bases: TGTGCCAGCAGTTACCGGCTAGCGGGAGAGAAAAGATACAATGAGCAGTTCTTC. Protein product: CASSYRLAGEKRYNEQFF.